The 5 T cell receptor beta chains below were found in one sample sequenced in a study of CD8 T cells in ankylosing spondylitis. Study outcomes and limitations: Ankylosing spondylitis blood appeared to be characterized by a TCR beta motif of fewer than ten highly homologous variants.

TCRdb re-analysed the 5' RACE reads in MiXCR, keeping a single row per CDR3 protein. This table holds 220,000 or so distinct CDR3 sequences, approximately 20% found once. These receptors have no identified antigens. Material: blood, either unsorted or a sorted T cell fraction (not recorded which). The receptors were gathered from a male donor with ankylosing spondylitis.

The sample holds a few counts of this clonotype. The gene calls are TRBV12-3 or TRBV12-4 and TRBJ2-7; 9 bases align to TRBD1. V shed 7 bases, J shed 4 bases, and the junction held 8 bases outside the gene matches. This CDR3 contains 14 residues. The CDR3 loop is CASTRTGEGYEQYF. The CDR3 DNA sequence: TGTGCCAGCACCAGGACAGGGGAGGGGTACGAGCAGTACTTC.

V gene TRBV27 combines with J gene TRBJ1-2; maybe TRBD1 (5 bases). This CDR3 is 14 amino acids long. V lost 2 bases, J lost 8 bases, and 15 bases lay in between. Germline V gene lookup returns CDR1 MNHEY and CDR2 SMNVEV (reference sequence). The CDR3 region is CASSLGAGVGGYTF. The CDR3 nucleotides read TGTGCCAGCAGTTTAGGGGCTGGAGTTGGGGGCTACACCTTC.

The chain is built from TRBV6-5 and TRBJ2-5; 9 bases are a match to TRBD1. CDR1 is MNHEY and CDR2 is SVGAGI in the germline V gene. The CDR3 length is 18 residues. The V segment lost 0 bases and the J segment 2 bases; nucleotides outside the gene matches: 10. DNA for the CDR3: TGTGCCAGCAGTTACTCAGGTTCGACAGGGGGTTTTCAAGAGACCCAGTACTTC. It is translated as CASSYSGSTGGFQETQYF.

The V and J genes are TRBV4-1 and TRBJ2-1; D possibly uses TRBD1 or TRBD2 (5 bases each). Germline CDR1 is MGHRA and CDR2 is YSYEKL. The CDR3 spans 15 residues. V dropped 0 bases and J dropped 7 bases, with 13 bases sitting between them. The CDR3 loop reads CASSQDNGARNEQFF. For the CDR3, the DNA is TGCGCCAGCAGCCAAGATAACGGGGCCAGGAATGAGCAGTTCTTC.

V gene TRBV29-1 combines with J gene TRBJ2-2; 8 nucleotides match TRBD1. The CDR3 is made up of 14 amino acids. V lost 7 bases to trimming and J lost 4 bases; unmatched junction nucleotides: 8. Germline V gene data show CDR1 as SQVTM and CDR2 as ANQGSEA. Written as DNA, the CDR3 is TGCAGCGCCAAGGGACAGGTTACCACCGGGGAGCTGTTTTTT. This translates into CSAKGQVTTGELFF.